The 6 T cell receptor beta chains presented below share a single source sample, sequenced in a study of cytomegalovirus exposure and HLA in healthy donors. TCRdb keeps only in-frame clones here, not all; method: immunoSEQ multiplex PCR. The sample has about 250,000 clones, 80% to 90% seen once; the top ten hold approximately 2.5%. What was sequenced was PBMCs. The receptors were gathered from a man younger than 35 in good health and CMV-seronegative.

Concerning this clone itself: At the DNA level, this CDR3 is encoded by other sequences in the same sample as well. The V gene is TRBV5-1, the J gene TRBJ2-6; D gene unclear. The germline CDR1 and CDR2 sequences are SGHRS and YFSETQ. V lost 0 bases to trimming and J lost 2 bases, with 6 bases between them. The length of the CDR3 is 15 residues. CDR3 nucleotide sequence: TGCGCCAGCAGCTTGGGAGGAGCTGGGGCCAACGTCCTGACTTTC. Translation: CASSLGGAGANVLTF.

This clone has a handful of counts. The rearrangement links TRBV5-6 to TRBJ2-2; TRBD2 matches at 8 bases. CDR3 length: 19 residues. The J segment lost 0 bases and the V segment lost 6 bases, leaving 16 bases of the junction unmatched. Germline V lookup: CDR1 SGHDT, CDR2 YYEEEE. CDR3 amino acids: CASTVILAENPANTGELFF. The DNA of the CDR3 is TGTGCCAGCACCGTAATACTAGCGGAGAACCCCGCGAACACCGGGGAGCTGTTTTTT.

In DNA, the CDR3 is TGTGCCACCAGCAGCGACAGGTATGGCTACACCTTC. Protein sequence: CATSSDRYGYTF. This chain connects TRBV15 to TRBJ1-2; TRBD1 might be the D (6 bases). The ends were cut back, 3 bases at V and 5 bases at J, with 7 bases in the middle. Germline V gene data show CDR1 as LNHNV and CDR2 as YYDKDF (reference sequence). The CDR3 runs to 12 residues.

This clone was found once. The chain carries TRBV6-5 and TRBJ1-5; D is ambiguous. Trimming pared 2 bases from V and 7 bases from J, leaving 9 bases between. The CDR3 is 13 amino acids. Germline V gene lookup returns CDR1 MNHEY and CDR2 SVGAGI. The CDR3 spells CASSYRQRQPQHF. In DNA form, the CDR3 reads TGTGCCAGCAGTTACCGTCAACGGCAGCCCCAGCATTTT.

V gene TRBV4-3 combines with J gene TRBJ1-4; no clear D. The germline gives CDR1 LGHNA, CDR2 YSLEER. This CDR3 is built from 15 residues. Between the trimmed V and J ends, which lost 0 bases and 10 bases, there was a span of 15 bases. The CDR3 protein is CASSQELPGVGKLFF. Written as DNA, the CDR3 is TGCGCCAGCAGCCAAGAGTTGCCTGGAGTTGGAAAACTGTTTTTT.

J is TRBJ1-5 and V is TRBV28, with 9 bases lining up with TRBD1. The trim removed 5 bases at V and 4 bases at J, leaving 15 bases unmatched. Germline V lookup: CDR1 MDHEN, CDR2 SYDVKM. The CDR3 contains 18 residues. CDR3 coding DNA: TGTGCCAGCAGTACCATACTAAAGGGACAGGGAGGGAATCAGCCCCAGCATTTT. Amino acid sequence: CASSTILKGQGGNQPQHF.